This entry features one TCR beta chain sequence. The sample originates from a study of blood T cell repertoires in COVID-19. At the level of the study: Samples taken during acute and convalescent COVID-19 were collected in the United States, Italy and Spain. PBMCs, B-cell-depleted T cells, or T cells were the source of the cDNA or gDNA that made up the material.

Per the authors' pipeline: Using reference gene primer amplification, nucleated cell counts were estimated. This table comes from immunoSEQ multiplex PCR, and its TCRdb copy is limited to in-frame clones, with some not included. V and J calls and clone size are those listed in that table; D and trimming were worked out from the DNA. In the table there are under 250,000 clones, around 89% of which are singletons. Germline V CDR1 and CDR2: SGHRS, YFSETQ. The CDR3 is 14 residues long. V shed 4 bases, J shed 6 bases, and the junction held 5 bases outside the gene matches. The chain recombines TRBV5-1 with TRBJ2-2, with 8 bases lining up with TRBD1. Sequencing used peripheral blood. This receptor was taken from a woman aged 40 to 50 with acute or convalescent COVID-19. The CDR3: CASSLGQAPGELFF. The CDR3 nucleotides are TGCGCCAGCAGCCTGGGACAGGCCCCCGGGGAGCTGTTTTTT. Full variable domain (rest looked up from reference TRBV5-1 and TRBJ2-2): KAGVTQTPRYLIKTRGQQVTLSCSPISGHRSVSWYQQTPGQGLQFLFEYFSETQRNKGNFPGRFSGRQFSNSRSEMNVSTLELGDSALYLCASSLGQAPGELFFGEGSRLTVL.